One sample yielded the 11 T cell receptor beta chains listed below, sequenced in a study of blood T cell repertoires in COVID-19 (dated by TCRdb to about 2020). Libraries came from the immunoSEQ multiplex PCR assay. TCRdb re-hosts the immuneACCESS table, in-frame sequences only. Its copies lack some clones; in the studies checked, an unresolved V gene accounts for under half of them, and the cause for the rest is not known. Across this sample there are 110,000 to 150,000 clones, with over 75% seen only once. The ten top clones hold less than 2% of the sample. The sequenced sample consisted of peripheral blood. The receptors were gathered from a man in his 70s with acute or convalescent COVID-19.

The J gene is TRBJ2-2, the V gene TRBV6-5; D perhaps matches TRBD1 (5 bases). The CDR3 has 14 residues. The germline V and J ends were trimmed by 6 bases and 5 bases, with 13 bases remaining between them. Germline assignment: CDR1 MNHEY and CDR2 SVGAGI. CDR3 nucleotide sequence: TGTGCCAGCAGCCGGACCTCAGGGACCGGGGAGCTGTTTTTT. Protein product: CASSRTSGTGELFF.

This chain links TRBV3-1 (or the pseudogene TRBV3-2) with TRBJ2-7; maybe TRBD1 (5 bases). This CDR3 comprises 14 residues. Deletions cut 3 bases from V and 5 bases from J, with 14 bases between. Germline V gene lookup returns CDR1 LGHDT and CDR2 YNNKEL (reference sequence). CDR3 amino acids: CASSHSGSRHEQYF. The CDR3 DNA follows: TGTGCCAGCAGCCACTCAGGGTCTCGCCACGAGCAGTACTTC.

Concerning this clone: Germline and junction disagree at one end, which may indicate a read error. J is TRBJ1-1 and V is TRBV5-4; 7 positions match TRBD1. Per the germline V gene, CDR1 is SGHNT and CDR2 is YYREEE (reference sequence). The CDR3 loop spans 14 amino acids. The CDR3 reads CASSPPDTGAGFVF. CDR3 DNA: TGTGCCAGCAGCCCCCCCGACACAGGGGCGGGATTTGTCTTT.

The chain links TRBV6-6 to TRBJ2-2, with 10 bases matching TRBD1. Germline CDR1 reads MNHNY; CDR2 reads SVGAGI (reference sequence). Unmatched junction bases numbered 7, after V lost 5 bases and J lost 4 bases. The CDR3 extends over 16 amino acids. CDR3 amino acids: CASSIRWTGGTGELFF. In nucleotides, the CDR3 is TGTGCCAGCAGTATAAGGTGGACAGGGGGCACCGGGGAGCTGTTTTTT.

The chain uses TRBV2 and TRBJ1-5, with D possibly being TRBD1 (6 bases). The ends were cut back, 5 bases at V and 11 bases at J, with 25 bases in the middle. In germline, CDR1 is SNHLY, CDR2 FYNNEI. The CDR3 sequence is 16 residues long. The CDR3 region has the DNA TGTGCCAGCAGTCTGCCTCCAGACAGGCTTAAGGGTTCCCAGCATTTT. It encodes CASSLPPDRLKGSQHF.

The chain carries TRBV7-9 and TRBJ2-1; TRBD2 agrees at 8 bases. In germline, CDR1 is SEHNR, CDR2 FQNEAQ (reference sequence). The CDR3 extends over 16 amino acids. V dropped 4 bases and J dropped 3; count of bases not matched to a gene: 8. The CDR3 bases are TGTGCCAGCAGCTCATACGGGGGGGCGAACTACAATGAGCAGTTCTTC. It encodes CASSSYGGANYNEQFF.

The chain has TRBV19 and TRBJ1-2; 8 bases align to TRBD1. The trim removed 5 bases at V and 0 bases at J, leaving 5 bases unmatched. The germline gives CDR1 LNHDA, CDR2 SQIVND (reference sequence). The CDR3 has 15 amino acids. The CDR3 loop reads CASSVGTGPNYGYTF. CDR3 in DNA: TGTGCCAGTAGTGTTGGGACAGGCCCTAACTATGGCTACACCTTC.

This chain uses TRBV6-5 with TRBJ1-4, with D unclear. V was pared by 2 bases and J by 8 bases, with 9 bases between. The CDR3 spans 13 residues. Germline V gives CDR1 MNHEY, CDR2 SVGAGI. The CDR3: CASSYPTEEKLFF. The CDR3 DNA reads as TGTGCCAGCAGTTACCCAACAGAGGAAAAACTGTTTTTT.

This chain links TRBV10-3 with TRBJ1-5; tentatively, D is TRBD1 (6 bases). This CDR3 contains 14 residues. Germline CDR1 is ENHRY and CDR2 is SYGVKD. The V gene lost 3 bases and the J gene lost 4 bases, with 10 bases spanning the gap. The CDR3 loop is CAISERGANQPQHF. Written as DNA, the CDR3 is TGTGCCATCAGTGAACGGGGGGCGAATCAGCCCCAGCATTTT.

The chain uses TRBV6-5 and TRBJ2-3, with TRBD2 matching 7 bases. The CDR3 sequence is 15 residues long. Trimming cost V 10 bases and J 0 bases; bases outside gene matches: 10. CDR1 is MNHEY and CDR2 is SVGAGI in the germline V gene. As DNA, the CDR3 is TGTGCCACCTCTTTTTCGGGACTAAGCACAGATACGCAGTATTTT. It translates to CATSFSGLSTDTQYF.

The chain couples TRBV28 to TRBJ1-2, with D possibly matching TRBD1 (6 bases). The V gene's germline CDR1 is MDHEN and CDR2 SYDVKM. V dropped 2 bases and J dropped 7 bases, with 17 bases sitting between them. There are 15 residues in the CDR3. Written as DNA, the CDR3 is TGTGCCAGCAGTTTAGATTTTACAGGGAGGGGTGGCTACACCTTC. This encodes CASSLDFTGRGGYTF.